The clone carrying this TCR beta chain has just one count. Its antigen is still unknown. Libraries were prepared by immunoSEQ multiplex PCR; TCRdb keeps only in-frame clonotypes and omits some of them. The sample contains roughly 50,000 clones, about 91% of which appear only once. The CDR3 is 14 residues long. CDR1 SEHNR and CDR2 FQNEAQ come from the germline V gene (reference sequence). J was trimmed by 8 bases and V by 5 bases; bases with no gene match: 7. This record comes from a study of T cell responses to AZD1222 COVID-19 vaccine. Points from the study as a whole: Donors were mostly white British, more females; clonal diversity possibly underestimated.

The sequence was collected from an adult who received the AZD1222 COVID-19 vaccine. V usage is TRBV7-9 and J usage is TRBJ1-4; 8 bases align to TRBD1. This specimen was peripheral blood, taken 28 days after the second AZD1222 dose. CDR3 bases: TGTGCCAGCAGCACCGACAGGGGAGGCGAAAAACTGTTTTTT. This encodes CASSTDRGGEKLFF.